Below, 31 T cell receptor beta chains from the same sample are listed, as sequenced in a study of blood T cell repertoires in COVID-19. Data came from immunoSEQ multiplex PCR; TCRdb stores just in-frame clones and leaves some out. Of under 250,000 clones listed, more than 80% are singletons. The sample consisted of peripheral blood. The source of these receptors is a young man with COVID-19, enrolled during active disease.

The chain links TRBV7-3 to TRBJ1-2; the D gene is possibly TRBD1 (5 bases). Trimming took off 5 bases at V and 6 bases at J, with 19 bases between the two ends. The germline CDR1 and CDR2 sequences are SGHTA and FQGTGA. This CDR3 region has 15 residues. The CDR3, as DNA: TGTGCCAGCAGCCCCCGAGGAGGGGATAAGGATGGCTACACCTTC. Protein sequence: CASSPRGGDKDGYTF.

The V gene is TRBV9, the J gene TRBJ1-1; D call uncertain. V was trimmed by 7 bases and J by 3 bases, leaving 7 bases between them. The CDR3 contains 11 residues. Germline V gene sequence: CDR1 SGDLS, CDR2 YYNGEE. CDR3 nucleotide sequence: TGTGCCAGCTCCCCCGACACTGAAGCTTTCTTT. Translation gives CASSPDTEAFF.

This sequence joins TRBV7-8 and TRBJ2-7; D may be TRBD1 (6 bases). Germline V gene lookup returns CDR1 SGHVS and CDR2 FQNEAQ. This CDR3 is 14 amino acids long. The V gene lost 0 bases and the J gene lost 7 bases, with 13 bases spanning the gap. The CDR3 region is CASSLALGGEEQYF. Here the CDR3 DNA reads TGTGCCAGCAGCTTAGCGTTAGGGGGTGAGGAGCAGTACTTC.

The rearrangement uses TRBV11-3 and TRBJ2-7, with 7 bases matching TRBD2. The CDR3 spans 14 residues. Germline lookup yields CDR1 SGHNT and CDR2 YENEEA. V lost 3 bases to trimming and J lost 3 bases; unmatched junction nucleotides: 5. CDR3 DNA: TGTGCCAGCAGCTTGGGCTCGGGAGGCTACGAGCAGTACTTC. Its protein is CASSLGSGGYEQYF.

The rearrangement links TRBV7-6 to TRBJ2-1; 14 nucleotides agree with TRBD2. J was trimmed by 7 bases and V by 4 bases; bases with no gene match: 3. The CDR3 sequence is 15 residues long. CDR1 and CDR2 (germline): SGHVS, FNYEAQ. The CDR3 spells CASSSGLAGGNEQFF. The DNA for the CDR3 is TGTGCCAGCAGCTCAGGACTAGCGGGAGGTAATGAGCAGTTCTTC.

In DNA, the CDR3 is TGTGCCAGCTCGCTCCTAGACCAAGAGACCCAGTACTTC. This codes for CASSLLDQETQYF. The rearrangement links TRBV12-3 or TRBV12-4 to TRBJ2-5; D is unclear. The V end was cut by 8 bases, the J end by 0 bases, with 10 bases between. The CDR3 has 13 residues.

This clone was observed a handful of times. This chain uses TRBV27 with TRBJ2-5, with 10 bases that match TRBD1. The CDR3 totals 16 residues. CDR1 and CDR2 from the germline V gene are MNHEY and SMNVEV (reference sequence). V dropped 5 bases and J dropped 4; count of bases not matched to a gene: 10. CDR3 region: CASSPRDRGRPETQYF. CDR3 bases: TGTGCCAGCAGTCCACGGGACAGGGGAAGGCCAGAGACCCAGTACTTC.

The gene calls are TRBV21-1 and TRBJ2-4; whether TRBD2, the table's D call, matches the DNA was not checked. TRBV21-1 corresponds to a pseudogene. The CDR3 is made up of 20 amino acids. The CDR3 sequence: CASSKALLGLAALAKNIQYF. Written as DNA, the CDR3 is TGTGCCAGCAGCAAAGCGCTTTTGGGACTAGCGGCTCTAGCCAAAAACATTCAGTACTTC.

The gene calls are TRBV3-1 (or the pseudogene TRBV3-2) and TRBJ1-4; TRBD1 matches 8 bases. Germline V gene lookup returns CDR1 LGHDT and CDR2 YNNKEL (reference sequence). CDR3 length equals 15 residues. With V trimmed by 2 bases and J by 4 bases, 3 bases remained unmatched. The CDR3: CASSQQTGDNEKLFF. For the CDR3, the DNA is TGTGCCAGCAGCCAACAGACAGGGGATAATGAAAAACTGTTTTTT.

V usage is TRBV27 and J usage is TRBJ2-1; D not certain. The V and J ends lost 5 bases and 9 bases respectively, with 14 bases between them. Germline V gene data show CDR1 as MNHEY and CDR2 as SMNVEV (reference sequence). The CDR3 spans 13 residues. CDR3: CASSTIVTGEQFF. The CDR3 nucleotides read TGTGCCAGCAGTACCATAGTTACGGGTGAGCAGTTCTTC.

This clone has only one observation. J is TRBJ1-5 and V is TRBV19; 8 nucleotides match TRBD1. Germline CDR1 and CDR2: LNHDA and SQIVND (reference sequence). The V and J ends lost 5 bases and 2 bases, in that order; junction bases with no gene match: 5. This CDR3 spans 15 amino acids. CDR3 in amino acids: CASSDPGQGNQPQHF. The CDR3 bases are TGTGCCAGTAGTGATCCGGGACAGGGCAATCAGCCCCAGCATTTT.

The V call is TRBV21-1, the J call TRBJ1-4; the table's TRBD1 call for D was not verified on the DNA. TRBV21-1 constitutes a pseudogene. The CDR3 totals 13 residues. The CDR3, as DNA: TGTGCCAGCCCAACAGGGGGCTGTGAAAAACTGTTTTTT. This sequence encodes CASPTGGCEKLFF.

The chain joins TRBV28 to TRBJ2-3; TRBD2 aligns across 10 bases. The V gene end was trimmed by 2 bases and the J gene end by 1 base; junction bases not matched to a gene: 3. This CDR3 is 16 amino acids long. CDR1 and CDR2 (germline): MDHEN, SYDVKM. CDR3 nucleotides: TGTGCCAGCAGTTTAGGACTAGCGGTTGGCACAGATACGCAGTATTTT. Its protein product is CASSLGLAVGTDTQYF. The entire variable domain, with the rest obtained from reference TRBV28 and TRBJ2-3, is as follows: DVKVTQSSRYLVKRTGEKVFLECVQDMDHENMFWYRQDPGLGLRLIYFSYDVKMKEKGDIPEGYSVSREKKERFSLILESASTNQTSMYLCASSLGLAVGTDTQYFGPGTRLTVL.

The CDR3 loop is CAISVGETGQPQHF. CDR3 nucleotide sequence: TGTGCCATCAGTGTAGGGGAAACAGGTCAGCCCCAGCATTTT. The chain is built from TRBV10-3 and TRBJ1-5; a possible D gene is TRBD1 (5 bases). Per germline, CDR1 ENHRY and CDR2 SYGVKD. Trimming left V 4 bases short and J 6 bases short, with 13 bases between. This CDR3 is 14 amino acids long.

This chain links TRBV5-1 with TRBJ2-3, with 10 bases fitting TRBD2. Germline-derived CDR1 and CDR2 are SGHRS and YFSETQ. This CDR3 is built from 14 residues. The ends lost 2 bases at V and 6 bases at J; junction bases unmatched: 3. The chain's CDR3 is CASSFLAGADTQYF. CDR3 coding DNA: TGCGCCAGCAGCTTCCTAGCGGGGGCCGATACGCAGTATTTT.

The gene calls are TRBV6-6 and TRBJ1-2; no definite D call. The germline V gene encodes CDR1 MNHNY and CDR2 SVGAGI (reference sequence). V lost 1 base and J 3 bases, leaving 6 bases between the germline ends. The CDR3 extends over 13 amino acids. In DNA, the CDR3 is TGTGCCAGCAGTTACTTCACAGACTATGGCTACACCTTC. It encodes CASSYFTDYGYTF.

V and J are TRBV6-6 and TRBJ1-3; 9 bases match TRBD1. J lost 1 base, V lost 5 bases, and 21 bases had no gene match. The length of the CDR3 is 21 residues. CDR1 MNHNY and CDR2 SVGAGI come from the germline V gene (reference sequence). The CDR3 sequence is CASSRQDSGTGPNTSGNTIYF. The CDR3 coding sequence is TGTGCCAGCAGTCGACAAGACTCCGGGACAGGGCCAAATACTTCTGGAAACACCATATATTTT.

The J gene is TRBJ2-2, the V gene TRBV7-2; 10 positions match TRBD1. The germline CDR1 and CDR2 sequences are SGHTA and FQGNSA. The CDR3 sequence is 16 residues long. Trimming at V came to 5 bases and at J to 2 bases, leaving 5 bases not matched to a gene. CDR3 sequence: CASSRRTGGNTGELFF. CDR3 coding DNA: TGTGCCAGCAGCCGCAGGACAGGGGGTAACACCGGGGAGCTGTTTTTT.

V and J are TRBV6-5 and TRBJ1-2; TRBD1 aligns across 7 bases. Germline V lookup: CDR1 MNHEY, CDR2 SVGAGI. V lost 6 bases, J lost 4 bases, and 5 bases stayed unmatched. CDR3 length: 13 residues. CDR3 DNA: TGTGCCAGCAGCCGGGACAGCGTCTATGGCTACACCTTC. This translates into CASSRDSVYGYTF.

In nucleotides, the CDR3 is TGTGCCAGCAATTTGAGCGGTAGGAATGAGCAGTTCTTC. This encodes CASNLSGRNEQFF. The chain uses TRBV2 and TRBJ2-1; tentative D call: TRBD2 (5 bases). The V gene's germline CDR1 is SNHLY and CDR2 FYNNEI. V gave up 7 bases and J gave up 7 bases, with 14 bases separating them. The CDR3 runs to 13 residues.

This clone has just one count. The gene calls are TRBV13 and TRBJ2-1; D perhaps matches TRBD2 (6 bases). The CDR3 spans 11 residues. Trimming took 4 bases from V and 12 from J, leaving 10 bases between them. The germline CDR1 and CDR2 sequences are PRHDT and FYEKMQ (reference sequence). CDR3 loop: CASSSMGGQFF. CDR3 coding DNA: TGTGCCAGCAGCTCAATGGGGGGGCAGTTCTTC.

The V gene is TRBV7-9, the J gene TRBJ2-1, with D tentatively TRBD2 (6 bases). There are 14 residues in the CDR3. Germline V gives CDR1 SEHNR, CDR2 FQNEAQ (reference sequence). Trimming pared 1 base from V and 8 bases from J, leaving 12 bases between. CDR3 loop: CASSLGGRWDEQFF. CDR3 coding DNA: TGTGCCAGCAGCTTAGGTGGGAGGTGGGATGAGCAGTTCTTC.

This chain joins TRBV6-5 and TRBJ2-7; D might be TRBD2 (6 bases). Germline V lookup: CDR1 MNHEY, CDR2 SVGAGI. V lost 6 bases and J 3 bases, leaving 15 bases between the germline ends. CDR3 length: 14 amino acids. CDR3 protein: CASRSRGIRYEQYF. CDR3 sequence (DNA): TGTGCCAGCAGGTCCCGGGGGATCCGCTACGAGCAGTACTTC.

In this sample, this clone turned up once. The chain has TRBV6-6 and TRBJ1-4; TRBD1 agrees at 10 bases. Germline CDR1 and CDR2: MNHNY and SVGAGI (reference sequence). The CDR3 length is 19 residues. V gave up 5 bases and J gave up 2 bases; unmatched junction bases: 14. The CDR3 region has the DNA TGTGCCAGCAGTCCTTCACGTGGGGACAGGGGATGGACTAATGAAAAACTGTTTTTT. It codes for CASSPSRGDRGWTNEKLFF.

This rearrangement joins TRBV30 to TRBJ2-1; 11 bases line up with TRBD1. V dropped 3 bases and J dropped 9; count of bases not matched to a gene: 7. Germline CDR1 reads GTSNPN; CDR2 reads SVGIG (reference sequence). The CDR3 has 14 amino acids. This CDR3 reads CAWRSGQGASEQFF. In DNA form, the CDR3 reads TGTGCCTGGAGATCCGGACAGGGGGCTAGTGAGCAGTTCTTC. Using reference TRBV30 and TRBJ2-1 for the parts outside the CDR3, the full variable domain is SQTIHQWPATLVQPVGSPLSLECTVEGTSNPNLYWYRQAAGRGLQLLFYSVGIGQISSEVPQNLSASRPQDRQFILSSKKLLLSDSGFYLCAWRSGQGASEQFFGPGTRLTVL.

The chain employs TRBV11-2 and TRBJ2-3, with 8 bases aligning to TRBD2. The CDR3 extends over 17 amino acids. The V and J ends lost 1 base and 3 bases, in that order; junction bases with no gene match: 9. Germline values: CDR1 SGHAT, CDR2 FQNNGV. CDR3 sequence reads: CASSLAVGRVGTDTQYF. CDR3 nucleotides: TGTGCCAGCAGCTTAGCGGTCGGGAGGGTGGGAACAGATACGCAGTATTTT.

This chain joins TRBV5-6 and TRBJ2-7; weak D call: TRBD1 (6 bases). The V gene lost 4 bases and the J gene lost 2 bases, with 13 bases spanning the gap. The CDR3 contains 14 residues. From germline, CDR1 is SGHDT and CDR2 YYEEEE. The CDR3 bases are TGTGCCAGCAGCCCAGGGGTCAGCACCTACGAGCAGTACTTC. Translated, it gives CASSPGVSTYEQYF.

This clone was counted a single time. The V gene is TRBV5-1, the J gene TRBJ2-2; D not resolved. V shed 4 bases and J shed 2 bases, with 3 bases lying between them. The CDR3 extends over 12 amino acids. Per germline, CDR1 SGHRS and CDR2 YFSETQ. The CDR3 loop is CASSLNTGELFF. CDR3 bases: TGCGCCAGCAGCCTTAACACCGGGGAGCTGTTTTTT.

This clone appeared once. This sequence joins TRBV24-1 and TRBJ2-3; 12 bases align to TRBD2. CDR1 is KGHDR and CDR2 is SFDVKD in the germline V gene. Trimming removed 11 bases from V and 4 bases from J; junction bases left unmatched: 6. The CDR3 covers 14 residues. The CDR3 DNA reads TGTGCCAGCGGACTAGCGGGATCCCCAGATACGCAGTATTTT. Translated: CASGLAGSPDTQYF.

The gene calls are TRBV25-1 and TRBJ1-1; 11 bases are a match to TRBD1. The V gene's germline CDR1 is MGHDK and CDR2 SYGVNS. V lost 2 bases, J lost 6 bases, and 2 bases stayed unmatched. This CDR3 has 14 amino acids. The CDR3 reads CASSEGTGGPEAFF. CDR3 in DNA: TGTGCCAGCAGTGAAGGGACAGGGGGGCCTGAAGCTTTCTTT.

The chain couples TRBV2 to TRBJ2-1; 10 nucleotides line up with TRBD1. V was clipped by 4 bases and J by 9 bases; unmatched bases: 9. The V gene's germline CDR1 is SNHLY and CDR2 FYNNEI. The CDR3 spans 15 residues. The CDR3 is CASSVSRQGAGEQFF. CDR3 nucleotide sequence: TGTGCCAGCAGTGTTTCGAGACAGGGGGCTGGTGAGCAGTTCTTC.